This entry lists 3 T cell receptor beta chains sequenced from one sample in a study of blood T cell repertoires in COVID-19. Here immunoSEQ multiplex PCR was the method, and the copy in TCRdb shows in-frame clones only, minus some. The table lists 35,000 to 55,000 clones, approximately 81% of them singletons. Material for sequencing was peripheral blood. These receptors all come from a woman in her seventies with acute or convalescent COVID-19.

This clone has a handful of counts. V and J are TRBV5-1 and TRBJ2-1, with D maybe TRBD1 (6 bases). This CDR3 spans 15 amino acids. Germline CDR1 is SGHRS and CDR2 is YFSETQ. V was cut by 3 bases and J by 0 bases, with 10 bases left in between. CDR3: CASSSDRYSYNEQFF. CDR3 sequence (DNA): TGCGCCAGCAGCTCTGACAGGTACTCCTACAATGAGCAGTTCTTC.

The chain uses TRBV10-2 and TRBJ2-5; 8 bases agree with TRBD2. The CDR3 spans 15 residues. The V and J ends lost 4 bases and 1 base, in that order; junction bases with no gene match: 5. Germline CDR1 is WSHSY and CDR2 is SAAADI. The CDR3 reads CASSALAGPQETQYF. For the CDR3, the DNA is TGCGCCAGCAGTGCTCTAGCGGGCCCCCAAGAGACCCAGTACTTC.

The J gene is TRBJ1-2, the V gene TRBV20-1; D remains unclear. The CDR3 sequence is 16 residues long. V shed 3 bases and J shed 8 bases, with 25 bases lying between them. Germline V gene sequence: CDR1 DFQATT, CDR2 SNEGSKA (reference sequence). CDR3: CSASPGVKAFGEGYTF. The CDR3 coding sequence is TGCAGTGCTAGTCCGGGAGTAAAGGCTTTTGGCGAAGGCTACACCTTC.